Presented here are 14 T cell receptor beta chains from one specimen sequenced in a study of cytomegalovirus exposure and HLA in healthy donors. PCR amplification relied on 60 Vbeta primers (plus 13 Jbeta primers). Produced via immunoSEQ multiplex PCR; TCRdb's table is partial and in-frame only. The sample has 85,000 to 100,000 clones; approximately 80% are singletons. The sequencing input was PBMCs. All receptors derive from a male donor in good health and CMV-seropositive.

With respect to this clone: At one boundary the junction diverges from the germline segment, which might be a read error. The CDR3 here is CSVEKQGGPYTEQFF. CDR3 coding DNA: TGCAGCGTTGAAAAACAGGGGGGACCCTACACTGAGCAGTTCTTC. The chain links TRBV29-1 to TRBJ2-1; 8 nucleotides line up with TRBD1. From germline, CDR1 is SQVTM and CDR2 ANQGSEA. The CDR3 totals 15 residues.

The chain has TRBV19 and TRBJ1-2; a weak D match, TRBD1 (6 bases). The CDR3 extends over 15 amino acids. V was clipped by 2 bases and J by 2 bases, with 12 bases between them. Germline lookup yields CDR1 LNHDA and CDR2 SQIVND (reference sequence). This CDR3 reads CASSISAGGNYGYTF. The CDR3 nucleotides read TGTGCCAGTAGTATAAGTGCGGGGGGCAACTATGGCTACACCTTC.

CDR3 protein: CASIQTSGYTTGELFF. In DNA, the CDR3 is TGTGCCAGCATCCAGACTAGCGGCTACACCACCGGGGAGCTGTTTTTT. The chain couples TRBV6-6 to TRBJ2-2, with 9 bases fitting TRBD2. J gave up 4 bases and V 7 bases, and 10 bases lay outside the gene matches. Germline CDR1 and CDR2: MNHNY and SVGAGI (reference sequence). The CDR3 is made up of 16 amino acids.

The V call is TRBV5-5, the J call TRBJ1-2; D perhaps matches TRBD1 (6 bases). V gave up 1 base and J gave up 2 bases, with 9 bases separating them. This CDR3 contains 14 residues. Germline V gives CDR1 SGHKS, CDR2 YYEKEE (reference sequence). CDR3 coding DNA: TGTGCCAGCAGCTTGACAGGGACAAACTATGGCTACACCTTC. Protein sequence: CASSLTGTNYGYTF.

The V gene is TRBV6-6, the J gene TRBJ1-1, with D maybe TRBD1 (6 bases). The CDR3 spans 16 residues. Germline CDR1 and CDR2: MNHNY and SVGAGI (reference sequence). V lost 5 bases to trimming and J lost 0 bases, with 16 bases between them. As DNA, the CDR3 is TGTGCCAGCAGTGGGGACACGGGAATCATGAACACTGAAGCTTTCTTT. This sequence encodes CASSGDTGIMNTEAFF.

The chain combines TRBV5-1 with TRBJ1-6; D might be TRBD1 (5 bases). V lost 5 bases to trimming and J lost 5 bases, with 20 bases between them. The length of the CDR3 is 17 residues. Germline-derived CDR1 and CDR2 are SGHRS and YFSETQ. CDR3 protein: CASRLNSMADNNSPLHF. The CDR3 DNA reads as TGCGCCAGCAGACTTAACAGTATGGCGGACAATAATTCACCCCTCCACTTT.

The chain joins TRBV5-6 to TRBJ2-5; TRBD1 is a possible D gene (6 bases). CDR1 and CDR2 from the germline V gene are SGHDT and YYEEEE. The CDR3 consists of 17 residues. Trimming took 2 bases from V and 0 from J, leaving 17 bases between them. CDR3 protein: CASSFSRDNLYQETQYF. In nucleotides, the CDR3 is TGTGCCAGCAGCTTTTCCCGGGACAACCTGTACCAAGAGACCCAGTACTTC.

V gene TRBV5-6 combines with J gene TRBJ2-7; 12 bases align to TRBD2. The V and J ends lost 4 bases and 3 bases, in that order; junction bases with no gene match: 5. The CDR3 spans 15 residues. In germline, CDR1 is SGHDT, CDR2 YYEEEE. CDR3 sequence: CASSQTSGRVYEQYF. CDR3 coding DNA: TGTGCCAGCAGCCAGACTAGCGGGAGAGTCTACGAGCAGTACTTC.

The chain recombines TRBV2 with TRBJ2-7; 14 bases line up with TRBD2. This CDR3 contains 18 residues. V dropped 5 bases and J dropped 0; count of bases not matched to a gene: 9. Germline V lookup: CDR1 SNHLY, CDR2 FYNNEI. As DNA, the CDR3 is TGTGCCAGCAGTCTGGGACGGGGGACTAGCGGGAGCTCCTACGAGCAGTACTTC. It yields the protein CASSLGRGTSGSSYEQYF.

Written as DNA, the CDR3 is TGCGCCAGCAGCCCTACAGGGGGCAGTTATGGCTACACCTTC. Translation: CASSPTGGSYGYTF. The chain couples TRBV5-1 to TRBJ1-2, with 9 positions matching TRBD1. The CDR3 runs to 14 residues. Looked up from germline, CDR1 is SGHRS and CDR2 is YFSETQ. The J segment lost 5 bases and the V segment lost 4 bases, leaving 6 bases of the junction unmatched.

This rearrangement joins TRBV30 to TRBJ1-1; TRBD1 matches at 7 bases. There are 14 residues in the CDR3. Germline assignment: CDR1 GTSNPN and CDR2 SVGIG (reference sequence). The V and J ends lost 3 bases and 0 bases, in that order; junction bases with no gene match: 4. In DNA, the CDR3 is TGTGCCTGGAGGAGACAGGGACTGAACACTGAAGCTTTCTTT. Translation: CAWRRQGLNTEAFF.

The CDR3 sequence is CASSQELRDRGTEAFF. The CDR3 region has the DNA TGCGCCAGCAGCCAAGAACTTCGGGACAGGGGAACTGAAGCTTTCTTT. The gene calls are TRBV4-1 and TRBJ1-1, with 10 bases fitting TRBD1. J gave up 5 bases and V 0 bases, and 6 bases lay outside the gene matches. Germline CDR1 reads MGHRA; CDR2 reads YSYEKL. This CDR3 region has 16 residues.

The chain uses TRBV5-4 and TRBJ1-6, with D perhaps TRBD1 (5 bases). V gave up 4 bases and J gave up 14 bases, with 19 bases separating them. CDR1 is SGHNT and CDR2 is YYREEE in the germline V gene (reference sequence). This CDR3 comprises 14 residues. The CDR3 spells CASSPGEQVLALHF. In nucleotides, the CDR3 is TGTGCCAGCAGCCCGGGGGAACAGGTGCTAGCCCTCCACTTT.

The chain uses TRBV5-4 and TRBJ2-7; TRBD2 might be the D (6 bases). The CDR3 covers 16 residues. Germline CDR1 and CDR2: SGHNT and YYREEE (reference sequence). The V and J ends lost 7 bases and 1 base respectively, with 21 bases between them. DNA for the CDR3: TGTGCCAGCGGCTACTATCCGGGACTGTCGTCCTACGAGCAGTACTTC. Protein: CASGYYPGLSSYEQYF.